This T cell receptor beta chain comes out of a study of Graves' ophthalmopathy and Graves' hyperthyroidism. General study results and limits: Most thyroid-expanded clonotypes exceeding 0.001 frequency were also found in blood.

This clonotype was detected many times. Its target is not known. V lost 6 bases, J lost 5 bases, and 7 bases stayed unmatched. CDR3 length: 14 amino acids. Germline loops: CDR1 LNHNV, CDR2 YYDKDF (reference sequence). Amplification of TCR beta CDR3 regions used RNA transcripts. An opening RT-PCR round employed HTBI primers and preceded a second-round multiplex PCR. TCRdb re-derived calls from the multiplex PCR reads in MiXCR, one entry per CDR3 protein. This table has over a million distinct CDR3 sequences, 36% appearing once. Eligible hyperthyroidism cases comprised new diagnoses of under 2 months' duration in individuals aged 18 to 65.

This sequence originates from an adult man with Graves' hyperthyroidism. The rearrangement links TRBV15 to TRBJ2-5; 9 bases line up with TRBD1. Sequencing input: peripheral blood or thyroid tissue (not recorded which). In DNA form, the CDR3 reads TGTGCCACCAGGATAACAGGGGGCCGGGAGACCCAGTACTTC. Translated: CATRITGGRETQYF.